This TCR beta chain was identified during a study of monozygotic twins with inflammatory bowel disease. Germline lookup yields CDR1 LGHDT and CDR2 YNNKEL (reference sequence). The CDR3 covers 16 residues. Eight separate reactions for every sample produced the cDNA. Template switching was used to attach UMIs, which incorporated a 6-nucleotide sample barcode. TCRdb re-called the 5' RACE reads, yielding one record per CDR3 amino acid sequence without DNA. The repertoire table contains approximately 400,000 distinct CDR3 sequences. Whole-study results and caveats: Healthy co-twins showed greater TCRbeta diversity (inverse Simpson) than IBD patients.

As to this clonotype: The antigen is not known.

The chain joins TRBV3-1 to TRBJ2-1; TCRdb's D gene call, TRBD2, goes unchecked for lack of DNA. The sample was blood. The sequence was collected from a human donor with ulcerative colitis or Crohn's disease, or a healthy co-twin of an affected twin (not recorded which). This CDR3 is CASRRSGLSSYNEQFF.